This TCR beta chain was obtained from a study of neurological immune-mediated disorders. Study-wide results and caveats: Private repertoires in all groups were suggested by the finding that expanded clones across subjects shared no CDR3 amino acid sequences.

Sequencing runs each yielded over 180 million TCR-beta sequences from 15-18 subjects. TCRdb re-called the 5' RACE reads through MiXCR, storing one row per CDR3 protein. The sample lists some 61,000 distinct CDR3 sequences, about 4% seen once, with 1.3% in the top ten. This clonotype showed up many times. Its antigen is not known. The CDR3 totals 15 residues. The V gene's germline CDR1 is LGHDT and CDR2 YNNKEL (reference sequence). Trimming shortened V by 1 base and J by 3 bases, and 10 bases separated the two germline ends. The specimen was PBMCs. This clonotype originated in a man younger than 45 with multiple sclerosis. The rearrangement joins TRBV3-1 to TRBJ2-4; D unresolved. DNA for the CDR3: TGTGCCAGCAGCCAAGGGGGATTTGGCAAAAACATTCAGTACTTC. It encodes CASSQGGFGKNIQYF.